The next 13 T cell receptor beta chains were all read from a single sample in a study of OX40 agonist ivuxolimab in advanced cancers. TCRdb's copy holds only in-frame clones and misses some; the assay was immunoSEQ multiplex PCR. The sample yields about 68,000 clones, over 80% seen once. The material sequenced was CD4+ or CD8+ T cells sorted from blood, taken in a trial of the OX40 agonist ivuxolimab. All receptors come from an adult with an advanced solid tumor such as melanoma, head and neck, liver or kidney cancer.

The rearrangement links TRBV11-2 to TRBJ2-7; D uncertain. Trimming shortened V by 4 bases and J by 4 bases, and 23 bases separated the two germline ends. Germline loops: CDR1 SGHAT, CDR2 FQNNGV. The CDR3 loop spans 17 amino acids. The CDR3 spells CASSSRYKPGSGYEQYF. The CDR3 coding sequence is TGTGCCAGCAGCTCCCGGTATAAGCCCGGTTCCGGGTACGAGCAGTACTTC.

This rearrangement joins TRBV10-1 to TRBJ1-1; tentatively, D is TRBD1 (5 bases). The CDR3 sequence is 13 residues long. The V gene's germline CDR1 is WNHNN and CDR2 SYGVQD (reference sequence). The V end lost 6 bases, the J end lost 5 bases, and 13 bases lay between the germline ends. The CDR3 here is CASRQGIRTEAFF. The CDR3 bases are TGCGCCAGCAGGCAGGGAATCCGGACTGAAGCTTTCTTT.

This clone was recorded only once. This chain joins TRBV5-4 and TRBJ1-5; D is ambiguous. The CDR3 covers 14 residues. The germline gives CDR1 SGHNT, CDR2 YYREEE (reference sequence). V lost 0 bases, J lost 6 bases, and 10 bases lay in between. This CDR3 is CASSLGPVGQPQHF. CDR3 DNA sequence: TGTGCCAGCAGCTTGGGACCAGTAGGTCAGCCCCAGCATTTT.

J is TRBJ2-7 and V is TRBV29-1, with 8 bases aligning to TRBD2. The CDR3 spans 14 residues. CDR1 and CDR2 (germline): SQVTM, ANQGSEA. V shed 4 bases, J shed 3 bases, and the junction held 8 bases outside the gene matches. The CDR3 DNA reads TGCAGCGTTGGGGGGGGTAGCGGGAACTACGAGCAGTACTTC. Residues: CSVGGGSGNYEQYF.

This rearrangement joins TRBV2 to TRBJ1-3; D not certain. With 3 bases removed from V and 5 bases from J, the gap between germline ends came to 5 bases. This CDR3 is built from 12 residues. The germline CDR1 and CDR2 sequences are SNHLY and FYNNEI. The CDR3 DNA is TGTGCCAGCAGTGATAATAGAAACACCATATATTTT. It is translated as CASSDNRNTIYF.

V and J are TRBV5-1 and TRBJ1-2, with 8 positions matching TRBD1. Per germline, CDR1 SGHRS and CDR2 YFSETQ. Trimming at V came to 3 bases and at J to 4 bases, leaving 5 bases not matched to a gene. The CDR3 contains 14 residues. The CDR3: CASSSGTGIYGYTF. CDR3 DNA sequence: TGCGCCAGCAGCTCCGGGACAGGCATCTATGGCTACACCTTC.

The genes are TRBV27 and TRBJ1-6, with a tentative D call TRBD1 (5 bases). From germline, CDR1 is MNHEY and CDR2 SMNVEV (reference sequence). Trimming removed 6 bases from V and 14 bases from J, with 17 bases in between. The CDR3 runs to 13 residues. The CDR3 is CASRAIEGPALHF. The CDR3 DNA follows: TGTGCCAGCAGGGCTATCGAGGGGCCAGCCCTCCACTTT.

The chain joins TRBV2 to TRBJ2-1, with D maybe TRBD2 (5 bases). Germline V gene sequence: CDR1 SNHLY, CDR2 FYNNEI. V was pared by 2 bases and J by 6 bases, with 17 bases between. The CDR3 has 16 residues. The CDR3 nucleotides read TGTGCCAGCAGTGAACTTGCGGCGGGCTTGGCCAATGAGCAGTTCTTC. Protein sequence: CASSELAAGLANEQFF.

The chain couples TRBV19 to TRBJ1-1; TRBD1 aligns across 7 bases. CDR1 is LNHDA, CDR2 SQIVND, per germline (reference sequence). This CDR3 comprises 14 residues. V shed 5 bases, J shed 5 bases, and the junction held 8 bases outside the gene matches. In DNA, the CDR3 is TGTGCCAGTAGTCATGACAGGGCGTGGACTGAAGCTTTCTTT. Protein sequence: CASSHDRAWTEAFF.

V usage is TRBV6-4 and J usage is TRBJ2-7; the match to TRBD2 covers 10 bases. With 6 bases clipped from V and 2 bases from J, the junction kept 7 bases outside the gene matches. CDR1 MRHNA and CDR2 SNTAGT come from the germline V gene. The CDR3 runs 15 residues. The DNA for the CDR3 is TGTGCCAGCAGACTAGCGGGACACGTCGCCTACGAGCAGTACTTC. Translating gives CASRLAGHVAYEQYF.

The chain recombines TRBV7-2 with TRBJ2-2; a weak D match, TRBD1 (7 bases). Trimming removed 2 bases at V and 6 bases at J, with 13 bases between. The CDR3 has 15 residues. Germline CDR1 and CDR2: SGHTA and FQGNSA. CDR3 sequence reads: CASSLHGRGAGELFF. The CDR3 DNA is TGTGCCAGCAGCTTACACGGCAGGGGGGCCGGGGAGCTGTTTTTT. Looking up the rest from reference TRBV7-2 and TRBJ2-2 gives the full variable domain: GAGVSQSPSNKVTEKGKDVELRCDPISGHTALYWYRQSLGQGLEFLIYFQGNSAPDKSGLPSDRFSAERTGGSVSTLTIQRTQQEDSAVYLCASSLHGRGAGELFFGEGSRLTVL.

The chain carries TRBV19 and TRBJ2-3, with a tentative D call TRBD2 (5 bases). The CDR3 totals 16 residues. From germline, CDR1 is LNHDA and CDR2 SQIVND (reference sequence). The V gene lost 3 bases and the J gene lost 2 bases, with 15 bases spanning the gap. CDR3: CASSIIPSGTTDTQYF. CDR3 in DNA: TGTGCCAGTAGTATCATTCCGTCGGGAACCACAGATACGCAGTATTTT. The full variable domain, with the rest looked up from reference TRBV19 and TRBJ2-3, is DGGITQSPKYLFRKEGQNVTLSCEQNLNHDAMYWYRQDPGQGLRLIYYSQIVNDFQKGDIAEGYSVSREKKESFPLTVTSAQKNPTAFYLCASSIIPSGTTDTQYFGPGTRLTVL.

V usage is TRBV6-6 and J usage is TRBJ1-2; D gene unclear. CDR1 and CDR2 (germline): MNHNY, SVGAGI (reference sequence). This CDR3 has 11 residues. Trimming removed 1 base at V and 7 bases at J, with 4 bases between. The CDR3 region is CASSYLSGYTF. The CDR3 DNA is TGTGCCAGCAGTTACTTGAGTGGCTACACCTTC.